The 9 T cell receptor beta chains reported below all come from one sample, sequenced in a study of metastatic and nonmetastatic thyroid tumors. TCRdb re-called clones from the PCR reads using MiXCR. Of 15,000 or so clones listed, 25% to 30% are singletons. There were no patients who had received any treatment before thyroid surgery. The sequencing input was tumor tissue. The receptors were sampled from a male donor with papillary thyroid cancer or a benign thyroid nodule (not recorded which). Some clones in this sample may be carry-over from other donors' samples.

As regards this clone: One end of the junction does not line up with germline, which may come from a read error. The chain carries TRBV3-1 and TRBJ2-7, with D unresolved. CDR1 and CDR2 from the germline V gene are LGHDT and YNNKEL (reference sequence). The CDR3 is made up of 11 amino acids. CDR3 sequence reads: CASSQGVDQYF. The DNA for the CDR3 is TGCGCCAGCAGCCAAGGAGTCGATCAGTACTTC.

This clone has a count of ten or more. The chain joins TRBV7-6 to TRBJ1-2, with D unresolved. This CDR3 is built from 14 residues. CDR1 and CDR2 from the germline V gene are SGHVS and FNYEAQ. V was clipped by 1 base and J by 8 bases, with 14 bases between them. The CDR3 sequence: CASSLETNSGGYTF. In DNA form, the CDR3 reads TGTGCCAGCAGCTTAGAAACAAACTCTGGGGGCTACACCTTC.

A note on this clone: The junction does not match germline at one end; this may be a read error. The rearrangement uses TRBV18 and TRBJ2-7; 7 bases align to TRBD2. The CDR3 consists of 20 residues. Germline V gene lookup returns CDR1 KGHSH and CDR2 LQKENI. The CDR3 DNA follows: TGTGACAGCTCACTCAATGGGGGGTCGGGAAGAGCGGGACCTACCTACGAGCAGTACTTC. This codes for CDSSLNGGSGRAGPTYEQYF.

In this sample, this clone turned up a few times. The chain combines TRBV6-4 with TRBJ2-2, with D hard to call. V was clipped by 3 bases and J by 4 bases, with 6 bases between them. There are 13 residues in the CDR3. Germline CDR1 reads MRHNA; CDR2 reads SNTAGT. CDR3 bases: TGTGCCAGCAGTGATAAAGGCACCGGGGAGCTGTTTTTT. The encoded protein is CASSDKGTGELFF.

Regarding this clone: Its ends do not fully match the called genes, so a read error is possible. The sample contains more than one DNA sequence encoding this CDR3. This rearrangement joins TRBV28 to TRBJ1-5; D is undetermined. The CDR3 loop spans 15 amino acids. Germline-derived CDR1 and CDR2 are MDHEN and SYDVKM. CDR3 coding DNA: TGTGCCAGTAGTACGGGAGTTACCCTTAATCAGCCACAGCATTTT. Its protein is CASSTGVTLNQPQHF.

This clone was found many times. This clone may be a read error of a much larger clone one base away. V and J are TRBV6-4 and TRBJ2-2; D is possibly TRBD2 (5 bases). Looked up from germline, CDR1 is MRHNA and CDR2 is SNTAGT. The CDR3 loop spans 13 amino acids. The CDR3 DNA sequence: TGTGCCAGCAGTGACTCACCTACCGGGGAGCTGCTTTTT. This translates into CASSDSPTGELLF.

This clone has only one observation. The V call is TRBV3-1, the J call TRBJ2-2, with a tentative D call TRBD2 (6 bases). Trimming pared 1 base from V and 6 bases from J, leaving 9 bases between. Germline V gene sequence: CDR1 LGHDT, CDR2 YNNKEL (reference sequence). The CDR3 sequence is 14 residues long. The CDR3 region is CASSQVAGPGELFF. The CDR3 DNA is TGTGCCAGCAGCCAAGTCGCGGGACCCGGGGAGCTGTTTTTT.

As for this clone: A much larger clonotype is one base distant, so this may be a read error. V is TRBV3-1 and J is TRBJ2-3; D not certain. This CDR3 comprises 14 residues. Germline-derived CDR1 and CDR2 are LGHDT and YNNKEL (reference sequence). V dropped 3 bases and J dropped 0 bases, with 7 bases sitting between them. This CDR3 reads CASSQGFSTDTQYF. CDR3 sequence (DNA): TGTGCCAGCAGCCAGGGGTTTAGCACAGATACGCAGTATTTT.

The chain uses TRBV5-1 and TRBJ2-1, with 10 nucleotides matching TRBD2. Unmatched junction bases numbered 17, after V lost 4 bases and J lost 7 bases. Germline assignment: CDR1 SGHRS and CDR2 YFSETQ. This CDR3 has 18 amino acids. The CDR3 loop is CASSRGGTSVTYGNEQFF. CDR3 coding DNA: TGCGCCAGCAGCAGGGGGGGGACTAGCGTGACTTATGGTAATGAGCAGTTCTTC. Complete variable domain (other parts from reference TRBV5-1 and TRBJ2-1): KAGVTQTPRYLIKTRGQQVTLSCSPISGHRSVSWYQQTPGQGLQFLFEYFSETQRNKGNFPGRFSGRQFSNSRSEMNVSTLELGDSALYLCASSRGGTSVTYGNEQFFGPGTRLTVL.